The 22 T cell receptor beta chains below were found in one sample sequenced in a study of blood T cell repertoires in COVID-19. Using immunoSEQ multiplex PCR, the repertoire was profiled, and TCRdb retains in-frame clones only, with some absent. The sample lists fewer than 250,000 clones, 83% occurring once. The sample consisted of peripheral blood. These receptors were collected from a human donor in a cohort sampled during active COVID-19.

The V gene is TRBV19, the J gene TRBJ2-3, with TRBD1 matching over 10 bases. Trimming took 7 bases from V and 6 from J; bases not matched to a gene: 7. There are 14 residues in the CDR3. Germline V gene sequence: CDR1 LNHDA, CDR2 SQIVND (reference sequence). The CDR3 DNA reads TGTGCCAGTATGTTGACAGGGGGCGCGGATACGCAGTATTTT. Protein product: CASMLTGGADTQYF. Complete variable domain (other parts from reference TRBV19 and TRBJ2-3): DGGITQSPKYLFRKEGQNVTLSCEQNLNHDAMYWYRQDPGQGLRLIYYSQIVNDFQKGDIAEGYSVSREKKESFPLTVTSAQKNPTAFYLCASMLTGGADTQYFGPGTRLTVL.

The chain uses TRBV5-1 and TRBJ2-3; 11 nucleotides align to TRBD2. V lost 2 bases to trimming and J lost 6 bases; unmatched junction nucleotides: 2. Germline V lookup: CDR1 SGHRS, CDR2 YFSETQ. CDR3 length: 14 amino acids. CDR3 DNA: TGCGCCAGCAGCTTTTCTAGCGGGGGGGATACGCAGTATTTT. It codes for CASSFSSGGDTQYF.

With regard to this clone: One junction end disagrees with the germline gene, perhaps due to a read error. The chain uses TRBV25-1 and TRBJ2-7, with 9 bases matching TRBD1. The CDR3 runs to 16 residues. The V gene's germline CDR1 is MGHDK and CDR2 SYGVNS. The CDR3 here is CASSFSLGQGRSFLRF. In DNA form, the CDR3 reads TGTGCCAGCAGTTTCTCCTTAGGACAGGGGAGGTCTTTTTTAAGGTTC.

This rearrangement joins TRBV11-3 to TRBJ2-2, with 9 positions matching TRBD1. Germline lookup yields CDR1 SGHNT and CDR2 YENEEA. CDR3 size: 15 residues. Trimming took 1 base from V and 7 from J; bases not matched to a gene: 4. This chain's CDR3 is CASSLGTGAGGELFF. CDR3 DNA sequence: TGTGCCAGCAGCTTAGGGACAGGGGCTGGCGGGGAGCTGTTTTTT.

This clone was seen only once. V usage is TRBV11-3 and J usage is TRBJ2-5; maybe TRBD2 (6 bases). The CDR3 covers 16 residues. Trimming left V 8 bases short and J 0 bases short, with 19 bases between. In germline, CDR1 is SGHNT, CDR2 YENEEA. CDR3 sequence (DNA): TGTGCCAGCTCCCGAGGGGTAGCGGCGTACCAAGAGACCCAGTACTTC. The encoded protein is CASSRGVAAYQETQYF. Based on the CDR3 plus reference TRBV11-3 and TRBJ2-5, the full variable domain is EAGVVQSPRYKIIEKKQPVAFWCNPISGHNTLYWYLQNLGQGPELLIRYENEEAVDDSQLPKDRFSAERLKGVDSTLKIQPAELGDSAVYLCASSRGVAAYQETQYFGPGTRLLVL.

This clone showed up just a few times. This chain uses TRBV6-1 with TRBJ1-6, with TRBD1 matching over 8 bases. CDR1 and CDR2 (germline): MNHNS, SASEGT. V lost 6 bases to trimming and J lost 9 bases; unmatched junction nucleotides: 4. This CDR3 has 13 amino acids. The CDR3, as DNA: TGTGCCAGCAGGGACAGGGTGAGTTCACCCCTCCACTTT. Translating gives CASRDRVSSPLHF.

This chain uses TRBV18 with TRBJ1-1; 9 bases line up with TRBD1. J lost 3 bases, V lost 6 bases, and 8 bases had no gene match. In germline, CDR1 is KGHSH, CDR2 LQKENI. The CDR3 consists of 15 residues. DNA of the CDR3: TGTGCCAGCTCCCGAACAGGGGGCGCCTACACTGAAGCTTTCTTT. This sequence encodes CASSRTGGAYTEAFF.

CDR3 loop: CASSLRTGELFF. In DNA form, the CDR3 reads TGTGCCAGTAGTCTCCGGACCGGGGAACTGTTTTTT. The gene calls are TRBV19 and TRBJ1-4; D gene uncertain. The CDR3 has 12 amino acids. V was cut by 5 bases and J by 12 bases, with 13 bases left in between. Per germline, CDR1 LNHDA and CDR2 SQIVND (reference sequence).

V is TRBV9 and J is TRBJ2-7, with 7 bases identical to TRBD1. After removal of 7 bases from V and 0 bases from J, the junction contained 7 bases not matched to a gene. CDR1 is SGDLS, CDR2 YYNGEE, per germline. This CDR3 contains 14 residues. The CDR3 region is CASGRDRSSYEQYF. The CDR3, as DNA: TGTGCCAGCGGCCGGGACAGAAGCTCCTACGAGCAGTACTTC.

J is TRBJ2-7 and V is TRBV14; D perhaps matches TRBD2 (6 bases). Germline-derived CDR1 and CDR2 are SGHDN and FVKESK. Trimming removed 1 base from V and 4 bases from J, with 17 bases in between. The CDR3 has 16 amino acids. The CDR3 region is CASSQGPGVTSYEQYF. CDR3 in DNA: TGTGCCAGCAGCCAAGGACCGGGGGTGACCTCATACGAGCAGTACTTC.

The chain joins TRBV6-5 to TRBJ2-7; D ambiguous. The ends were cut back, 6 bases at V and 6 bases at J, with 9 bases in the middle. Germline CDR1 reads MNHEY; CDR2 reads SVGAGI. The length of the CDR3 is 11 residues. The CDR3 reads CASRNSGEQYF. In DNA, the CDR3 is TGTGCCAGCAGGAACAGTGGCGAGCAGTACTTC.

The chain employs TRBV9 and TRBJ1-3; 8 nucleotides align to TRBD1. This CDR3 region has 15 residues. Germline lookup yields CDR1 SGDLS and CDR2 YYNGEE. J lost 2 bases, V lost 3 bases, and 4 bases had no gene match. The CDR3 DNA follows: TGTGCCAGCAGCGCTTTGACAGGGGCTGGAAACACCATATATTTT. Encoded protein: CASSALTGAGNTIYF.

The count of this clone is one. This rearrangement joins TRBV2 to TRBJ1-2; 7 nucleotides agree with TRBD1. Germline-derived CDR1 and CDR2 are SNHLY and FYNNEI. With 6 bases clipped from V and 5 bases from J, the junction kept 6 bases outside the gene matches. This CDR3 comprises 13 residues. CDR3 nucleotide sequence: TGTGCCAGCAGGACCGGGACAGATTATGGCTACACCTTC. Translated: CASRTGTDYGYTF.

The V gene is TRBV5-5, the J gene TRBJ1-1; TRBD1 matches at 8 bases. This CDR3 comprises 16 residues. J lost 0 bases, V lost 4 bases, and 8 bases had no gene match. Germline CDR1 is SGHKS and CDR2 is YYEKEE (reference sequence). The CDR3 region has the DNA TGTGCCAGCAGCCCGGGGGACAGGATCATGAACACTGAAGCTTTCTTT. The encoded protein is CASSPGDRIMNTEAFF.

In DNA, the CDR3 is TGTGCCAGCAGCTCGGGAGGGGTCTCCTACGAGCAGTACTTC. Translating it yields CASSSGGVSYEQYF. This rearrangement joins TRBV5-4 to TRBJ2-7; 8 nucleotides agree with TRBD2. J gave up 0 bases and V 3 bases, and 2 bases lay outside the gene matches. Germline V lookup: CDR1 SGHNT, CDR2 YYREEE (reference sequence). This CDR3 has 14 residues.

J is TRBJ1-2 and V is TRBV28, with TRBD1 matching over 9 bases. Looked up from germline, CDR1 is MDHEN and CDR2 is SYDVKM. Losses at the gene ends were 5 bases for V and 7 bases for J; bases not matched to a gene: 14. The CDR3 is 16 residues long. The CDR3 spells CASSPIAGTGNFGYTF. DNA of the CDR3: TGTGCCAGCAGTCCCATAGCAGGGACAGGGAATTTTGGCTACACCTTC.

V usage is TRBV24-1 and J usage is TRBJ2-2; 8 nucleotides align to TRBD2. This CDR3 comprises 16 residues. V dropped 3 bases and J dropped 7; count of bases not matched to a gene: 9. CDR1 is KGHDR and CDR2 is SFDVKD in the germline V gene. For the CDR3, the DNA is TGTGCCACCAGTGATACCGGGACTAGACCTAGCGGGGAGCTGTTTTTT. This gives the protein CATSDTGTRPSGELFF.

The chain carries TRBV19 and TRBJ1-2; TRBD1 agrees at 12 bases. The length of the CDR3 is 15 residues. Per germline, CDR1 LNHDA and CDR2 SQIVND (reference sequence). The V gene end was trimmed by 5 bases and the J gene end by 5 bases; junction bases not matched to a gene: 6. CDR3 nucleotides: TGTGCCAGTAGTCCCGGGGACAGGGGGCTGTATGGCTACACCTTC. Its translation: CASSPGDRGLYGYTF.

The rearrangement joins TRBV5-4 to TRBJ2-5; 7 bases are shared with TRBD1. Unmatched junction bases numbered 5, after V lost 2 bases and J lost 4 bases. Germline CDR1 and CDR2: SGHNT and YYREEE (reference sequence). This CDR3 contains 14 residues. Written as DNA, the CDR3 is TGTGCCAGCAGCTTTTGGTCAGGGGGAGAGACCCAGTACTTC. Its protein is CASSFWSGGETQYF.

The chain couples TRBV19 to TRBJ2-1; 8 bases line up with TRBD2. V shed 6 bases and J 8 bases; nucleotides not matched to a gene: 6. Germline CDR1 reads LNHDA; CDR2 reads SQIVND (reference sequence). CDR3 length: 13 residues. The CDR3 DNA reads TGTGCCAGTAGGCAGCGGGGGCCCGATGAGCAGTTCTTC. Encoded protein: CASRQRGPDEQFF.

The CDR3 loop reads CASSPDYLRTDTQYF. CDR3 nucleotides: TGTGCCAGCAGCCCCGACTACCTCCGCACAGATACGCAGTATTTT. V and J are TRBV7-2 and TRBJ2-3; a possible D gene is TRBD2 (5 bases). Germline-derived CDR1 and CDR2 are SGHTA and FQGNSA. V was clipped by 5 bases and J by 1 base, with 13 bases between them. This CDR3 comprises 15 residues.

The CDR3 DNA reads as TGTGCCAGCTCACCCCGGGACAGCCAATCGGGGGGCTACACCTTC. It codes for CASSPRDSQSGGYTF. V and J are TRBV18 and TRBJ1-2, with 7 bases aligning to TRBD1. Germline V gene data show CDR1 as KGHSH and CDR2 as LQKENI. CDR3 length: 15 amino acids. Losses at the gene ends were 3 bases for V and 8 bases for J; bases not matched to a gene: 12.